This TCR beta chain emerged from a study of T cells expressing NK-cell markers. Whole-study context: Sorted CD3+CD56+NKG2C+, CD3+CD56+NKG2C- and CD3+CD56-NKG2C+ T-cell subsets were beta-chain profiled. Seven HCMV-seropositive donors and one seronegative donor made up the eight sequenced donors. General study points: Topping the CD3+CD56-NKG2C+ fraction as well were these clonotypes, in a few donors.

About this clonotype: The target antigen is unknown.

TCRdb reprocessed the 5' RACE reads, with one entry per CDR3 protein and no DNA. The sample table sets out some 600,000 distinct CDR3 sequences. CDR1 is MGHRA, CDR2 YSYEKL, per germline. CDR3 length: 17 residues. Sequencing used blood T cells: a sorted CD56 or NKG2C T cell subset, CD4+ or CD8+ T cells, or bulk PBMC T cells (not recorded which). The TCR sequence derives from a young man in good health. The V gene is TRBV4-1, the J gene TRBJ2-5; there is no DNA to check the TCRdb D call of TRBD2. This CDR3 is CASSPLPGLAVQETQYF.